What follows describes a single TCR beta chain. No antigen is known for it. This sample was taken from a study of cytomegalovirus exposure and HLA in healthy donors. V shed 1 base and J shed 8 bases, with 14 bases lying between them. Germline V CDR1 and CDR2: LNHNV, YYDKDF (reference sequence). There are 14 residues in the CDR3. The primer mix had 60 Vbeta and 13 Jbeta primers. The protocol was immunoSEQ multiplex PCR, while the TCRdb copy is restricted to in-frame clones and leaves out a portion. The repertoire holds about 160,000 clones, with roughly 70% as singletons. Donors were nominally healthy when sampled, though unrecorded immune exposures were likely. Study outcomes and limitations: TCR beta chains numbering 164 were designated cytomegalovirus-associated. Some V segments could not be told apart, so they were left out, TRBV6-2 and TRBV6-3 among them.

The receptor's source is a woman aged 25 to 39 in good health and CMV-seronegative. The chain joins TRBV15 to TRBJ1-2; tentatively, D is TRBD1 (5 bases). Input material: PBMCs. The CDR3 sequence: CATSRVGGAEGYTF. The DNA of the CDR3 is TGTGCCACCAGCAGAGTCGGAGGGGCGGAGGGCTACACCTTC.